This T cell receptor beta chain was observed in a study of T-cell memory formation after mild COVID-19. Whole-study context: Largely, TCR clusters stayed within a single donor. Study outcomes and limitations: Clones that got smaller from day 15 to 85 had even CD4/CD8, while clones growing later tipped toward CD4+. Of the contracting clones, CD4+ ones lay mainly in CM and EM, and CD8+ ones in EMRA.

This clonotype was picked up a small number of times. Antigen specificity is unknown. TCRdb reprocessed the 5' RACE reads with MiXCR, giving one entry per CDR3 protein. The sample holds about 600,000 distinct CDR3 sequences; less than 25% are singletons and the top ten take approximately 8.4%. The CDR3 contains 15 residues. Germline values: CDR1 LGHDT, CDR2 YNNKEL (reference sequence). Between the trimmed V and J ends, which lost 4 bases and 5 bases, there was a span of 15 bases. This chain links TRBV3-1 with TRBJ2-1; D is undetermined. Sample: PBMCs or a T cell subset sorted from them (not recorded which). The clonotype comes from an adult woman who had mild COVID-19 (a few samples of this study predate the infection). Cell type and time point are not known. CDR3: CASSRLPSLDNEQFF. The CDR3 DNA reads TGTGCCAGCAGCCGACTCCCATCACTGGACAATGAGCAGTTCTTC.